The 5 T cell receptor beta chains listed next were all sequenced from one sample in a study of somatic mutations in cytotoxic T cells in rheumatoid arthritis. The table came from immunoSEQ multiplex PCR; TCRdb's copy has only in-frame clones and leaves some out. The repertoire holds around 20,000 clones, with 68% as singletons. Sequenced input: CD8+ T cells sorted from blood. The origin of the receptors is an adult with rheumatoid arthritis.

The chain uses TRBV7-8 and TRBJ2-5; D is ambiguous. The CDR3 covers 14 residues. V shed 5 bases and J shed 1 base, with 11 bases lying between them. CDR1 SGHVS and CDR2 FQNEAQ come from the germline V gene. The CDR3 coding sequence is TGTGCCAGCAGCCCCCTTCAAACCCAAGAGACCCAGTACTTC. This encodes CASSPLQTQETQYF.

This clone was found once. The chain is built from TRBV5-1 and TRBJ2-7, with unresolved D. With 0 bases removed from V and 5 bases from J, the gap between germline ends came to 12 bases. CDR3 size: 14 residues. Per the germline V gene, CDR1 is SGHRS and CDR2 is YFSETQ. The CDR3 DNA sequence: TGCGCCAGCAGCTTGGACCTTCCGGCTGACGAGCAGTACTTC. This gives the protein CASSLDLPADEQYF.

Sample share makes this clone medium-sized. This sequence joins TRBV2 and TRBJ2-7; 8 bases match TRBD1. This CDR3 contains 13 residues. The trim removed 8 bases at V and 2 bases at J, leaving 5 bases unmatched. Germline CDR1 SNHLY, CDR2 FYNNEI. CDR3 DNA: TGTGCCAGCGTCAGGGGGCCAACCTACGAGCAGTACTTC. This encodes CASVRGPTYEQYF.

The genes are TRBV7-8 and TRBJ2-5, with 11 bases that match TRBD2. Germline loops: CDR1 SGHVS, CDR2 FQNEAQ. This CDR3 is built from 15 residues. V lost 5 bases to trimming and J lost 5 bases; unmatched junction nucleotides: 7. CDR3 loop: CASSPYGTSGETQYF. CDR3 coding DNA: TGTGCCAGCAGCCCCTACGGGACTAGCGGCGAGACCCAGTACTTC.

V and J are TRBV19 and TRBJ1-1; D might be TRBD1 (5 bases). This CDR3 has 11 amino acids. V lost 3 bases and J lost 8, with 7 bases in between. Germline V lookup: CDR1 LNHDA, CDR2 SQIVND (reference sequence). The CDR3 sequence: CASSINREAFF. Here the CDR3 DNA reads TGTGCCAGTAGTATTAACAGGGAAGCTTTCTTT.